Below, 31 T cell receptor beta chains from the same sample are listed, as sequenced in a study of T cells in localized non-small cell lung cancer. Profiled with immunoSEQ multiplex PCR; TCRdb holds only in-frame clones, not every one. The sample yields some 54,000 clones, 60% to 85% seen once. The material sequenced was PBMCs, taken before any cancer treatment. These receptors were obtained from a woman aged 40-75 years with stage II lung adenocarcinoma.

This clone was counted between two and nine times. The gene calls are TRBV6-5 and TRBJ1-1; D gene unclear. Germline assignment: CDR1 MNHEY and CDR2 SVGAGI. Deletions cut 5 bases from V and 0 bases from J, with 4 bases between. The CDR3 is 12 amino acids. CDR3 nucleotides: TGTGCCAGCAGTAGCGTGAACACTGAAGCTTTCTTT. This gives the protein CASSSVNTEAFF.

CDR3 in amino acids: CASRLQGHTGELFF. The CDR3 DNA sequence: TGTGCCAGCAGGCTTCAGGGGCACACCGGGGAGCTGTTTTTT. This chain connects TRBV7-3 to TRBJ2-2, with a possible D match to TRBD1 (6 bases). In germline, CDR1 is SGHTA, CDR2 FQGTGA. Trimming took 6 bases from V and 3 from J, leaving 11 bases between them. The CDR3 spans 14 residues.

This clone appeared once. The V gene is TRBV11-2, the J gene TRBJ1-3, with unresolved D. The CDR3 runs to 13 residues. The germline CDR1 and CDR2 sequences are SGHAT and FQNNGV. V was clipped by 1 base and J by 5 bases, with 6 bases between them. CDR3 region: CASSLVGRNTIYF. Written as DNA, the CDR3 is TGTGCCAGCAGCTTAGTTGGCAGAAACACCATATATTTT.

The chain joins TRBV18 to TRBJ1-2; 8 nucleotides align to TRBD1. CDR1 is KGHSH and CDR2 is LQKENI in the germline V gene. V was clipped by 5 bases and J by 3 bases; unmatched bases: 5. The CDR3 is 14 amino acids. This CDR3 reads CASSTQTGDYGYTF. As DNA, the CDR3 is TGTGCCAGCTCAACCCAGACAGGGGACTATGGCTACACCTTC. Complete variable domain (other parts from reference TRBV18 and TRBJ1-2): NAGVMQNPRHLVRRRGQEARLRCSPMKGHSHVYWYRQLPEEGLKFMVYLQKENIIDESGMPKERFSAEFPKEGPSILRIQQVVRGDSAAYFCASSTQTGDYGYTFGSGTRLTVV.

The chain combines TRBV14 with TRBJ2-7, with 10 positions matching TRBD1. V lost 6 bases, J lost 5 bases, and 4 bases stayed unmatched. Germline lookup yields CDR1 SGHDN and CDR2 FVKESK. The CDR3 spans 13 residues. This CDR3 reads CASRRQGANEQYF. Here the CDR3 DNA reads TGTGCCAGCAGACGACAGGGGGCGAACGAGCAGTACTTC.

This rearrangement joins TRBV29-1 to TRBJ2-2, with TRBD1 as a possible D gene (5 bases). The CDR3 extends over 15 amino acids. Germline-derived CDR1 and CDR2 are SQVTM and ANQGSEA. Trimming pared 6 bases from V and 0 bases from J, leaving 14 bases between. CDR3 sequence (DNA): TGCAGCGTCCTGTTGGGGCGTGCGAACACCGGGGAGCTGTTTTTT. This codes for CSVLLGRANTGELFF.

This clone was seen more than once but under ten times. The J gene is TRBJ2-2, the V gene TRBV29-1; 8 bases fit TRBD1. Germline assignment: CDR1 SQVTM and CDR2 ANQGSEA. CDR3 length: 15 amino acids. The V and J ends lost 6 bases and 2 bases, in that order; junction bases with no gene match: 8. The CDR3 DNA is TGCAGCGTCAAAGGACAGGGAAGAAACACCGGGGAGCTGTTTTTT. Translation gives CSVKGQGRNTGELFF.

The rearrangement joins TRBV7-3 to TRBJ2-5; 7 nucleotides match TRBD1. The CDR3 spans 13 residues. CDR1 SGHTA and CDR2 FQGTGA come from the germline V gene. V lost 5 bases, J lost 4 bases, and 4 bases stayed unmatched. Here the CDR3 reads CASSQNRGETQYF. The CDR3 DNA sequence: TGTGCCAGCAGCCAAAACAGGGGAGAGACCCAGTACTTC.

This clone was detected only a few times. The rearrangement uses TRBV6-1 and TRBJ1-4; D is ambiguous. The CDR3 totals 15 residues. With 1 base removed from V and 5 bases from J, the gap between germline ends came to 11 bases. Germline loops: CDR1 MNHNS, CDR2 SASEGT. CDR3 DNA sequence: TGTGCCAGCAGTGAAGTATGGAGGACGAATGAAAAACTGTTTTTT. Translated, it gives CASSEVWRTNEKLFF.

This clone was counted only a few times. J is TRBJ2-3 and V is TRBV11-2; D uncertain. The CDR3 runs to 15 residues. Germline loops: CDR1 SGHAT, CDR2 FQNNGV. Trimming removed 0 bases at V and 4 bases at J, with 11 bases between. The CDR3 reads CASSLDPTRPDTQYF. CDR3 sequence (DNA): TGTGCCAGCAGCTTAGACCCGACCCGGCCAGATACGCAGTATTTT.

The chain joins TRBV28 to TRBJ1-4; no reliable D call. Per the germline V gene, CDR1 is MDHEN and CDR2 is SYDVKM. Trimming removed 3 bases at V and 7 bases at J, with 15 bases between. The CDR3 has 15 amino acids. The CDR3 DNA reads as TGTGCCAGCAGTTTGCAGGCCCTCTGGAGTGAAAAACTGTTTTTT. The encoded protein is CASSLQALWSEKLFF.

This clone has a single count. The same CDR3 can be traced to other DNA sequences in this sample. The CDR3 sequence: CASSLDTYNEQFF. The DNA for the CDR3 is TGTGCCAGCAGCTTGGACACCTACAATGAGCAGTTCTTC. The genes are TRBV5-6 and TRBJ2-1; D unclear. The V end was cut by 0 bases, the J end by 2 bases, with 3 bases between. CDR3 size: 13 residues. Germline CDR1 SGHDT, CDR2 YYEEEE. Supplemented by reference TRBV5-6 and TRBJ2-1, the full variable domain reads DAGVTQSPTHLIKTRGQQVTLRCSPKSGHDTVSWYQQALGQGPQFIFQYYEEEERQRGNFPDRFSGHQFPNYSSELNVNALLLGDSALYLCASSLDTYNEQFFGPGTRLTVL.

This rearrangement joins TRBV11-1 to TRBJ2-1, with D perhaps matching TRBD2 (6 bases). V was shortened by 4 bases and J by 5 bases, with 15 bases between the two germline ends. Germline CDR1 and CDR2: SGHAT and FQDESV (reference sequence). The CDR3 extends over 15 amino acids. The DNA for the CDR3 is TGTGCCAGCAGCTCTCCGGGACTGTATAACAATGAGCAGTTCTTC. It codes for CASSSPGLYNNEQFF. The variable domain in full, completed from reference TRBV11-1 and TRBJ2-1, reads EAEVAQSPRYKITEKSQAVAFWCDPISGHATLYWYRQILGQGPELLVQFQDESVVDDSQLPKDRFSAERLKGVDSTLKIQPAELGDSAMYLCASSSPGLYNNEQFFGPGTRLTVL.

The chain carries TRBV4-3 and TRBJ2-7; TRBD1 matches 7 bases. From germline, CDR1 is LGHNA and CDR2 YSLEER. The CDR3 runs 15 residues. The V and J ends lost 0 bases and 3 bases, in that order; junction bases with no gene match: 5. The chain's CDR3 is CASSQEGTAIYEQYF. In DNA, the CDR3 is TGCGCCAGCAGCCAAGAGGGGACAGCAATCTACGAGCAGTACTTC.

Comment on this clone: A read error may produce the germline difference seen at one junction end. The chain uses TRBV7-7 and TRBJ2-7, with TRBD1 matching over 9 bases. CDR1 is SSHAT, CDR2 FNYEAQ, per germline (reference sequence). The CDR3 covers 15 residues. The CDR3 is CASSLAPGQGYEQYF. The CDR3 DNA follows: TGTGCTAGCAGCTTAGCACCGGGACAGGGATACGAGCAGTACTTC. The full variable domain, in which reference TRBV7-7 and TRBJ2-7 provide the parts outside the CDR3, is GAGVSQSPRYKVTKRGQDVTLRCDPISSHATLYWYQQALGQGPEFLTYFNYEAQPDKSGLPSDRFSAERPEGSISTLTIQRTEQRDSAMYRCASSLAPGQGYEQYFGPGTRLTVT.

The chain is built from TRBV6-1 and TRBJ2-1; D not resolved. The germline V and J ends were trimmed by 8 bases and 0 bases, with 2 bases remaining between them. CDR3 length: 11 residues. The germline V gene encodes CDR1 MNHNS and CDR2 SASEGT. The CDR3 DNA reads as TGTGCCAGCCGCTCCTACAATGAGCAGTTCTTC. Translated: CASRSYNEQFF.

The V and J genes are TRBV6-5 and TRBJ1-4; 9 bases fit TRBD1. CDR1 and CDR2 (germline): MNHEY, SVGAGI. This CDR3 is 15 amino acids long. V dropped 0 bases and J dropped 6; count of bases not matched to a gene: 2. This CDR3 reads CASSYSRQGDEKLFF. CDR3 DNA: TGTGCCAGCAGTTACTCGAGACAGGGGGATGAAAAACTGTTTTTT.

The chain employs TRBV6-5 and TRBJ1-1; D call uncertain. Per the germline V gene, CDR1 is MNHEY and CDR2 is SVGAGI. V was pared by 2 bases and J by 5 bases, with 15 bases between. This CDR3 is 15 amino acids long. CDR3 protein: CASSYLGSEGTEAFF. The CDR3 bases are TGTGCCAGCAGTTACCTAGGGTCTGAAGGGACTGAAGCTTTCTTT.

The sample holds one count of this clone. The J gene is TRBJ2-5, the V gene TRBV6-6; TRBD2 matches at 11 bases. CDR3 size: 16 residues. Germline V gene sequence: CDR1 MNHNY, CDR2 SVGAGI (reference sequence). The V and J ends lost 5 bases and 9 bases, in that order; junction bases with no gene match: 14. The CDR3 protein is CASSPQLAGVSEAQYF. In DNA, the CDR3 is TGTGCCAGCAGTCCGCAACTAGCGGGGGTGTCGGAGGCCCAGTACTTC.

This chain uses TRBV18 with TRBJ2-5; D is perhaps TRBD1 or TRBD2 (5 bases each). The CDR3 has 12 amino acids. The V end was cut by 8 bases, the J end by 0 bases, with 7 bases between. Germline CDR1 is KGHSH and CDR2 is LQKENI. CDR3 in DNA: TGTGCCAGCACGGGACACCAAGAGACCCAGTACTTC. Translation gives CASTGHQETQYF.

V and J are TRBV6-5 and TRBJ1-1, with D hard to call. The CDR3 has 11 amino acids. Germline-derived CDR1 and CDR2 are MNHEY and SVGAGI. The V gene lost 10 bases and the J gene lost 4 bases, with 10 bases spanning the gap. The CDR3 region has the DNA TGTGCCACCAGCTTGGGCACTGAAGCTTTCTTT. It codes for CATSLGTEAFF.

V and J are TRBV29-1 and TRBJ2-5; no clear D gene. The CDR3 runs 13 residues. V shed 3 bases and J shed 1 base, with 9 bases lying between them. Germline CDR1 is SQVTM and CDR2 is ANQGSEA. The CDR3: CSVDVAAQETQYF. The CDR3 coding sequence is TGCAGCGTTGACGTGGCGGCCCAAGAGACCCAGTACTTC.

The rearrangement links TRBV13 to TRBJ1-6; TRBD1 matches 9 bases. J was trimmed by 8 bases and V by 5 bases; bases with no gene match: 7. This CDR3 contains 15 residues. Germline V gene data show CDR1 as PRHDT and CDR2 as FYEKMQ (reference sequence). CDR3 sequence: CASSRNRGLDSPLHF. The DNA of the CDR3 is TGTGCCAGCAGCAGAAACAGGGGGCTGGATTCACCCCTCCACTTT.

This chain links TRBV4-1 with TRBJ1-5; D is perhaps TRBD1 (5 bases). Germline values: CDR1 MGHRA, CDR2 YSYEKL. CDR3 length equals 15 residues. V lost 0 bases to trimming and J lost 2 bases, with 8 bases between them. In DNA form, the CDR3 reads TGCGCCAGCAGCCAAGAGGGGCATGGCAATCAGCCCCAGCATTTT. Translated: CASSQEGHGNQPQHF.

The CDR3: CASSRDRGEKLFF. The CDR3 DNA reads as TGTGCCAGCAGCCGGGACAGGGGTGAAAAACTGTTTTTT. The V call is TRBV7-3, the J call TRBJ1-4; 10 nucleotides align to TRBD1. Trimming at V came to 5 bases and at J to 7 bases, leaving 1 base not matched to a gene. Germline CDR1 and CDR2: SGHTA and FQGTGA. The CDR3 has 13 residues.

The chain combines TRBV7-6 with TRBJ1-1, with D perhaps matching TRBD1 (5 bases). The V gene lost 5 bases and the J gene lost 0 bases, with 13 bases spanning the gap. The germline CDR1 and CDR2 sequences are SGHVS and FNYEAQ. The CDR3 loop spans 15 amino acids. For the CDR3, the DNA is TGTGCCAGCAGCCTAACAGCAGGGATGAACACTGAAGCTTTCTTT. This encodes CASSLTAGMNTEAFF. The entire variable domain, with the rest obtained from reference TRBV7-6 and TRBJ1-1, is as follows: GAGVSQSPRYKVTKRGQDVALRCDPISGHVSLYWYRQALGQGPEFLTYFNYEAQQDKSGLPNDRFSAERPEGSISTLTIQRTEQRDSAMYRCASSLTAGMNTEAFFGQGTRLTVV.

The chain uses TRBV7-2 and TRBJ2-7, with D tentatively TRBD2 (5 bases). The CDR3 totals 11 residues. V lost 5 bases, J lost 7 bases, and 9 bases lay in between. Germline CDR1 SGHTA, CDR2 FQGNSA. This chain's CDR3 is CASSPGREQYF. The CDR3 DNA is TGTGCCAGCAGCCCTGGGAGAGAGCAGTACTTC. Using reference TRBV7-2 and TRBJ2-7 for the parts outside the CDR3, the full variable domain is GAGVSQSPSNKVTEKGKDVELRCDPISGHTALYWYRQSLGQGLEFLIYFQGNSAPDKSGLPSDRFSAERTGGSVSTLTIQRTQQEDSAVYLCASSPGREQYFGPGTRLTVT.

A single count supports this clone. The chain uses TRBV5-6 and TRBJ1-5; no reliable D call. Germline CDR1 and CDR2: SGHDT and YYEEEE. The CDR3 runs to 15 residues. Trimming stripped 4 bases from V and 2 bases from J, with 13 bases between. For the CDR3, the DNA is TGTGCCAGCAGCGGAACGAGGTTGGGCAATCAGCCCCAGCATTTT. Translated, it gives CASSGTRLGNQPQHF.

V usage is TRBV5-1 and J usage is TRBJ1-6, with 10 bases matching TRBD1. The junction had 3 bases not matched to a gene; V was cut back by 4 bases and J by 5 bases. The CDR3 sequence is 15 residues long. Germline assignment: CDR1 SGHRS and CDR2 YFSETQ. CDR3 nucleotides: TGCGCCAGCAGCCCCGGACAGGGGGATAATTCACCCCTCCACTTT. It translates to CASSPGQGDNSPLHF.

V gene TRBV5-4 combines with J gene TRBJ2-2; a possible D gene is TRBD1 (7 bases). CDR3 length: 17 amino acids. Per germline, CDR1 SGHNT and CDR2 YYREEE (reference sequence). With 4 bases removed from V and 2 bases from J, the gap between germline ends came to 18 bases. DNA of the CDR3: TGTGCCAGCAGCCCAGTTCGCGGGACAGCTAACACCGGGGAGCTGTTTTTT. Protein: CASSPVRGTANTGELFF.

The rearrangement links TRBV11-1 to TRBJ1-3, with D possibly matching TRBD1 (5 bases). With 5 bases removed from V and 4 bases from J, the gap between germline ends came to 15 bases. The CDR3 contains 15 residues. CDR1 and CDR2 from the germline V gene are SGHAT and FQDESV (reference sequence). The CDR3 DNA reads as TGTGCCAGCAGCGGCACAGGTGGAGAGGGAAACACCATATATTTT. It encodes CASSGTGGEGNTIYF.